One and the same sample provided the 17 T cell receptor beta chains below, sequenced in a study of T cell changes during pregnancy in multiple sclerosis. The data were produced by immunoSEQ multiplex PCR, yet TCRdb's version contains in-frame clones alone and is incomplete. The repertoire consists of 30,000 or so clones, with about 89% occurring once and the leading ten covering around 6.8%. Sequencing was performed on CD8+ T cells from peripheral blood mononuclear cells, taken after pregnancy. All receptors come from a female donor with multiple sclerosis, enrolled in a pregnancy study.

CDR3 in DNA: TGTGCCAGCAGTGAAGGGAGACTAGCGGCTACCGGGGAGCTGTTTTTT. Its translation is CASSEGRLAATGELFF. The chain uses TRBV6-1 and TRBJ2-2, with 9 bases identical to TRBD2. The germline V gene encodes CDR1 MNHNS and CDR2 SASEGT. The J segment lost 5 bases and the V segment lost 1 base, leaving 5 bases of the junction unmatched. CDR3 size: 16 residues.

This clone showed up just a few times. The V call is TRBV29-1, the J call TRBJ1-2, with TRBD1 matching over 12 bases. Looked up from germline, CDR1 is SQVTM and CDR2 is ANQGSEA. This CDR3 is built from 13 residues. Unmatched junction bases numbered 5, after V lost 5 bases and J lost 7 bases. CDR3 bases: TGCAGCGTTCTGGGACAGGGGGCAACTGGCTACACCTTC. This translates into CSVLGQGATGYTF.

The V gene is TRBV5-1, the J gene TRBJ2-3, with TRBD2 matching 7 bases. This CDR3 comprises 19 residues. Trimming removed 0 bases from V and 4 bases from J; junction bases left unmatched: 17. From germline, CDR1 is SGHRS and CDR2 YFSETQ. The DNA of the CDR3 is TGCGCCAGCAGCTTGGGAGGTTCGTTGTTTGCGGGAGTGTCAGATACGCAGTATTTT. This gives the protein CASSLGGSLFAGVSDTQYF.

This rearrangement joins TRBV6-5 to TRBJ2-1; D unclear. The germline V gene has CDR1 MNHEY and CDR2 SVGAGI. The V and J ends lost 2 bases and 5 bases respectively, with 13 bases between them. The CDR3 has 15 amino acids. DNA for the CDR3: TGTGCCAGCAGTTACGCTAGTCACTCGAACAATGAGCAGTTCTTC. Translation: CASSYASHSNNEQFF.

This chain uses TRBV19 with TRBJ2-1, with D maybe TRBD2 (5 bases). The CDR3 has 14 residues. Trimming left V 7 bases short and J 1 base short, with 11 bases between. Per germline, CDR1 LNHDA and CDR2 SQIVND (reference sequence). The CDR3 here is CASMDLASYNEQFF. As DNA, the CDR3 is TGTGCCAGTATGGATCTAGCTTCCTACAATGAGCAGTTCTTC.

The chain recombines TRBV6-5 with TRBJ2-1, with 11 bases fitting TRBD2. The junction had 5 bases not matched to a gene; V was cut back by 6 bases and J by 4 bases. Per the germline V gene, CDR1 is MNHEY and CDR2 is SVGAGI. This CDR3 comprises 15 residues. For the CDR3, the DNA is TGTGCCAGCAGCCTACTAGCGGGAGTATACAATGAGCAGTTCTTC. Residues: CASSLLAGVYNEQFF.

V gene TRBV29-1 combines with J gene TRBJ2-7; 7 bases agree with TRBD2. With 0 bases clipped from V and 12 bases from J, the junction kept 5 bases outside the gene matches. Germline assignment: CDR1 SQVTM and CDR2 ANQGSEA. The CDR3 runs to 11 residues. DNA of the CDR3: TGCAGCGTTGAAGATCTGGGAGGGCGGTACTTC. This codes for CSVEDLGGRYF.

Only one count was recorded for this clone. The rearrangement links TRBV15 to TRBJ2-1; D unresolved. Per germline, CDR1 LNHNV and CDR2 YYDKDF (reference sequence). With 0 bases removed from V and 0 bases from J, the gap between germline ends came to 9 bases. This CDR3 comprises 16 residues. The CDR3 loop is CATSRDYLSSYNEQFF. DNA of the CDR3: TGTGCCACCAGCAGAGATTACCTGAGCTCCTACAATGAGCAGTTCTTC. The whole variable domain, filled in from reference TRBV15 and TRBJ2-1, reads DAMVIQNPRYQVTQFGKPVTLSCSQTLNHNVMYWYQQKSSQAPKLLFHYYDKDFNNEADTPDNFQSRRPNTSFCFLDIRSPGLGDTAMYLCATSRDYLSSYNEQFFGPGTRLTVL.

The chain joins TRBV2 to TRBJ2-7; 8 bases agree with TRBD2. Germline-derived CDR1 and CDR2 are SNHLY and FYNNEI. The junction had 3 bases not matched to a gene; V was cut back by 2 bases and J by 3 bases. The CDR3 sequence is 14 residues long. The CDR3 sequence is CASSEMREVYEQYF. The CDR3 DNA is TGTGCCAGCAGTGAAATGCGGGAGGTCTACGAGCAGTACTTC.

The V gene is TRBV27, the J gene TRBJ2-3, with 13 bases that match TRBD2. The CDR3 totals 18 residues. Trimming at V came to 6 bases and at J to 0 bases, leaving 9 bases not matched to a gene. Germline V gene lookup returns CDR1 MNHEY and CDR2 SMNVEV (reference sequence). In DNA, the CDR3 is TGTGCCAGCAGCCCATACGGACTAGCGGGAGCCAGCACAGATACGCAGTATTTT. Its translation: CASSPYGLAGASTDTQYF.

The chain has TRBV6-5 and TRBJ2-1; tentatively, D is TRBD2 (7 bases). The CDR3 has 14 residues. Germline V gene data show CDR1 as MNHEY and CDR2 as SVGAGI. V lost 5 bases and J 7 bases, leaving 15 bases between the germline ends. The CDR3 loop is CASSLGGAKNEQFF. In DNA form, the CDR3 reads TGTGCCAGCAGTCTAGGGGGGGCTAAAAATGAGCAGTTCTTC.

The chain couples TRBV2 to TRBJ1-2; 9 positions agree with TRBD1. The germline gives CDR1 SNHLY, CDR2 FYNNEI. The CDR3 loop spans 14 amino acids. Trimming at V came to 5 bases and at J to 2 bases, leaving 3 bases not matched to a gene. CDR3 bases: TGTGCCAGCAGTTCGGACAGGGGAAACTATGGCTACACCTTC. Its protein is CASSSDRGNYGYTF.

The J gene is TRBJ2-3, the V gene TRBV14; 7 bases are a match to TRBD2. CDR1 and CDR2 from the germline V gene are SGHDN and FVKESK. This CDR3 spans 17 amino acids. Trimming cost V 1 base and J 3 bases; bases outside gene matches: 10. CDR3 sequence: CASSQGRGGSGTDTQYF. Written as DNA, the CDR3 is TGTGCCAGCAGCCAAGGCCGCGGCGGGAGTGGGACAGATACGCAGTATTTT.

Written as DNA, the CDR3 is TGTGCCAGCAGTTTAGTTCTAGGAGATCTTCTACAAGAGACCCAGTACTTC. Encoded protein: CASSLVLGDLLQETQYF. V usage is TRBV28 and J usage is TRBJ2-5; D unclear. Germline V gene data show CDR1 as MDHEN and CDR2 as SYDVKM. Deletions cut 2 bases from V and 2 bases from J, with 18 bases between. The CDR3 runs to 17 residues.

The chain links TRBV28 to TRBJ2-5; the match to TRBD2 covers 7 bases. The germline V gene has CDR1 MDHEN and CDR2 SYDVKM. The CDR3 sequence is 14 residues long. With 7 bases clipped from V and 3 bases from J, the junction kept 8 bases outside the gene matches. CDR3 protein: CASNPNRGEETQYF. The CDR3, as DNA: TGTGCCAGCAACCCCAATCGGGGGGAAGAGACCCAGTACTTC.

In its sample, this clone ranks as medium-sized. The chain recombines TRBV30 with TRBJ1-1; D call uncertain. This CDR3 contains 14 residues. Trimming stripped 5 bases from V and 0 bases from J, with 13 bases between. Germline CDR1 GTSNPN, CDR2 SVGIG (reference sequence). The CDR3 nucleotides read TGTGCCTGGGAATCCCTAGGAATGAACACTGAAGCTTTCTTT. This codes for CAWESLGMNTEAFF.

The rearrangement uses TRBV6-6 and TRBJ2-3; no clear D. The CDR3 is made up of 12 amino acids. Trimming cost V 6 bases and J 6 bases, with 10 bases left between them. Germline CDR1 reads MNHNY; CDR2 reads SVGAGI (reference sequence). The chain's CDR3 is CASRSLLDTQYF. CDR3 nucleotides: TGTGCCAGCAGGAGTTTGCTCGATACGCAGTATTTT.